This T cell receptor (beta chain) was sequenced during a study of blood T cell repertoires in COVID-19. Sequencing used immunoSEQ multiplex PCR; TCRdb keeps in-frame clones, though not all of them. The sample contains 200,000 to 250,000 clones, approximately 86% of which appear only once. The germline gives CDR1 MDHEN, CDR2 SYDVKM. The ends were cut back, 2 bases at V and 3 bases at J, with 8 bases in the middle. This CDR3 spans 14 amino acids. The TCR sequence derives from a woman aged 55-75 years who had recovered from COVID-19. The chain couples TRBV28 to TRBJ1-3, with D unresolved. Source material: peripheral blood. The CDR3 nucleotides read TGTGCCAGCAGTTTACCCACAGTTGGAAACACCATATATTTT. Translation gives CASSLPTVGNTIYF.